This T cell receptor beta chain was profiled in a study of T cell changes during pregnancy in multiple sclerosis. Data came from immunoSEQ multiplex PCR; TCRdb stores just in-frame clones and leaves some out. The sample consists of 30,000 to 45,000 clones, around 90% of them appearing once. Germline V gene lookup returns CDR1 SGHTA and CDR2 FQGTGA. V shed 1 base, J shed 10 bases, and the junction held 10 bases outside the gene matches. This CDR3 contains 15 residues. This sample comprised CD4+ T cells from peripheral blood mononuclear cells, obtained after pregnancy. The rearrangement uses TRBV7-3 and TRBJ2-1; TRBD2 agrees at 7 bases. The receptor was isolated from a female donor with multiple sclerosis, enrolled in a pregnancy study. CDR3 nucleotide sequence: TGTGCCAGCAGCTTAATGTTAGGTAATAGCGGGGAGCAGTTCTTC. Its translation is CASSLMLGNSGEQFF.